This T cell receptor beta chain was recovered during a study of cytomegalovirus exposure and HLA in healthy donors (dated by TCRdb to 2017 to 2019). Regarding the research as a whole: In an earlier analysis of some 610 of the donors, less than 350 Gb of sequence data and approximately 120 million unique TCR beta sequences from about 180 million T cells were reported. High-throughput TCR immunosequencing, statistical association of individual TCRs with disease status, and machine learning were combined to predict cytomegalovirus infection status. Roughly 5 DR-DQ haplotypes were handled as single units for association and clustering because linkage in the cohort was strong. Class I and class II HLA loci were covered by the typing at four-digit resolution. Across some 400 genotyped donors of the cohort, an average of about 200,000 unique TCR beta nucleotide sequences per donor were sequenced, and around 19% of those sequences were non-productive. An early release that covered fewer than 800 HLA-typed donors contained about 300 gigabases of sequencing data and 75 million to 100 million unique TCR sequences. A later genetic analysis used genome-wide SNP genotypes for about 60% of the roughly 700 donors, treating that subset as a discovery cohort. The T cell repertoires of 666 subjects were profiled by immunosequencing and related to cytomegalovirus serostatus. Every discovery cohort repertoire had been produced on one sequencing platform. Along with the approximately 700-subject first cohort, a separate validation cohort of over a hundred different subjects was used. To decide whether each TCR beta V gene segment behaved as functional or pseudogenic, an earlier analysis of some 600 of the donors relied on high-throughput TCR beta sequencing. Donor age, sex, ethnicity and CMV serostatus were compiled alongside the repertoire data. The study was designed to test whether signatures of past pathogen exposure could be identified by cataloging public T cell receptors. The number of donors typed differed by locus, with roughly 629-640 for A, B, C, DRB1 and DQB1, around 500 for DQA1, about 610 for DPA1, and 472 for DPB1. A later analysis re-examined previously published TCR beta repertoires from around 670 donors and added high-resolution HLA genotyping to investigate patterns of TCR occurrence. Rather than drawing on any new phenotypic data, the later analysis identified candidate immune exposures from TCR beta sequences and the way those sequences occurred across donors. Of the 398 genotyped donors, roughly 80% fell in the genetic ancestry cluster associated with self-reported Caucasian donors. Points the paper makes about the study in general: Correlated functional status among segregating V segments might be attributable to linkage disequilibrium, but an unknown experimental factor could not be ruled out. Across donors, most TCR sequences were observed very rarely, whereas some public TCRs were present in many individuals. The classifier was reported to diagnose cytomegalovirus status with high specificity and sensitivity in both the original cohort and the validation cohort. An association between a missense DCLRE1C variant and V-gene and J-gene trimming of TCR beta chains was found in a later genetic analysis and replicated in an independent cohort. A further reported finding was that TCR beta sequences accurately predicted the HLA-A and HLA-B alleles for most subjects in the first cohort. According to a later analysis, parvovirus B19, influenza, CMV and Epstein-Barr virus appeared linked to several top co-occurrence clusters. In an earlier analysis of more than 450 of the donors, most TCR beta V segments were observed in productive rearrangements about 87% or about 30% of the time, broadly matching IMGT annotations. Because HLA typing was unavailable for some donors at each locus, only the typed subset was used in association tests. For the cohort, immune exposure information was limited to CMV serostatus. In a later genetic analysis, fewer N-insertions in productive TCRs were reported among donors in an Asian-associated ancestry cluster than the roughly 670-donor mean. When HLA alleles, especially DR and DQ, strongly co-occurred, TCR associations were difficult to assign to individual alleles. A cluster of highly shared sequence variants was judged likely to represent a technical artifact of the sequencing pipeline. This cohort had only TCR beta chains sequenced, and the lack of alpha or paired-chain data limited which features could be detected. A few of the identified cytomegalovirus-associated TCR beta chains were confirmed in vitro to be specific for cytomegalovirus antigens. According to a later analysis, most CMV-associated TCR beta chains appeared to be HLA-restricted, and the HLA associations seemed to be driven largely by CMV exposure. The 87-base-pair reads could not distinguish some IMGT-functional V segments, including TRBV6-2 and TRBV6-3, so those segments were excluded. The authors suggested that the approach could potentially be extended to other disease states and immunological phenotypes. The study listed over 150 TCR beta chains as associated with cytomegalovirus. In a later analysis, TCR association rates were found to vary across HLA loci, with the most associated TCRs seen for DRB1 alleles and the fewest for HLA-C alleles. Because counts were too low, seventeen rarely observed V segments, including chromosome 9 orphons, were left out of the earlier analysis of 587 of the donors. Sequencing depth was assumed to be roughly uniform across donors in the presence/absence analyses, though that assumption may not hold. In a later analysis, HLA-associated TCR beta chains were found to be more clonally expanded and to have lower generation probabilities than equally common non-associated chains. At a false discovery rate of 0.05, a later analysis linked about 17,000 TCR beta sequences to specific HLA alleles.

The cohort consisted of 666 healthy bone marrow donors. Cohort members were all nominally healthy when sampled, although unrecorded immune exposures were likely present. The donor was CMV seropositive and was included in the group of 290 or so seropositive cohort members. A peripheral blood sample was provided by each donor, and peripheral blood mononuclear cells were used for TCR beta sequencing. Genomic DNA was extracted from the blood cell samples with the Qiagen DNeasy Blood Extraction Kit. V loses 2 bases, J loses 2 bases, and the germline ends lie 13 bases apart. The germline V gene (reference sequence) provides CDR1 LNHDA and CDR2 SQIVND. The CDR3 measures 15 amino acids from cysteine to phenylalanine. The read is trimmed to its CDR3 DNA, 45 bases read in frame from base 1. Library creation used the immunoSEQ multiplex PCR assay. For the multiplex PCR, a mixture combining 60 forward primers for TCR Vbeta segments and 13 reverse primers for TCR Jbeta segments was used. Amplification of the CDR3 region of rearranged TCR beta genes was performed with a multiplex PCR assay on genomic DNA. The Illumina HiSeq System was used to sequence the amplified TCR beta libraries as 87-base-pair reads. The authors processed their data as follows. Across the 700 or so repertoires, a later analysis counted 75 million to 90 million unique TCR beta chains, roughly 11 million of which were shared by at least two donors. To remove PCR and sequencing errors, raw reads were error-corrected and collapsed into unique sequences using a nearest-neighbor algorithm that merged closely related sequences. CDR3 sequences were aligned to IMGT reference sequences to assign V, D and J gene segments. For a sequence to be retained, at least a six-nucleotide match to both a V gene segment and a J gene segment was required. Rearrangements were classified as productive when the CDR3 lacked stop codons and remained in frame with V and J, and all other rearrangements were classified as non-productive. CDR3 was defined by IMGT convention, running from the second conserved V-encoded cysteine to the conserved J-encoded phenylalanine. The earlier analysis of some 540 of the donors excluded any sequence lacking an unambiguous match to a single V gene segment. An earlier analysis of approximately 590 of the donors classified V segments as functional when productive rearrangements were above 56.7% and as segregating when the standard deviation between donors was above 5%. A statistical classification framework was developed to diagnose cytomegalovirus status using the catalog of TCR beta chain sequences. In a later analysis, V and J genes were assigned by comparing TCR nucleotide sequences against IMGT/GENE-DB human TR gene sequences. The TCRdist pipeline was used in a later analysis to assign CDR3 sequences and most-parsimonious VDJ recombination scenarios. In a later analysis, each TCR beta chain was defined by its CDR3 amino acid sequence together with its V-gene family, and reads lacking a unique V-gene family were excluded. In a later analysis, around 650 highly shared, low-generation-probability nucleotide sequences were removed to address suspected cross-contamination and a sequencing artifact. A later analysis calculated a clonal expansion index for each public chain from normalized within-repertoire ranks of inferred template counts. In a later analysis, generation probabilities were computed using a VDJ recombination model fitted to out-of-frame rearrangements, and the results were checked against IGoR. A later analysis scored TCR-TCR, TCR-HLA and TCR-CMV co-occurrence with hypergeometric tests, applying a repertoire-size bias correction to TCR pairs. False discovery rates were estimated in a later analysis by permuting HLA or CMV assignments 20 times. A later analysis grouped co-occurring TCRs with DBSCAN, adding TCRdist sequence similarity when clustering within HLA-allele-positive subsets. Repertoires with fewer than 30,000 or more than 120,000 public chains, plus five repertoires with anomalous nucleotide sharing, were excluded from co-occurrence clustering. Drawn from immuneACCESS, this table holds only the in-frame rearrangements with V and J called that TCRdb kept. Clones are partly lost; checked studies trace under half to an unresolved V gene and leave the rest unexplained. V, J and clone size reflect that table, while D and trimming were determined from the DNA. For this sample there are about 210,000 clones; around 78% appear just once. Approximately 14% of the sample comes from the top ten.

On this clone itself: There is no known antigen for this receptor. Nothing much larger sits one base from this clone, and base qualities are not available.

The chain couples TRBV19 to TRBJ2-7, with TRBD1 tentatively as D gene (5 bases match). The sample consisted of PBMCs. The TCR originated in a woman between 25 and 40 years old in good health and CMV-seropositive. The CDR3 in this case is CASSISLQGPYEQYF. The sequenced DNA is TGTGCCAGTAGTATATCCCTCCAGGGCCCCTACGAGCAGTACTTC.